The clone carrying this TCR beta chain was recorded a few times. The target antigen is unknown. Repertoires were generated with immunoSEQ multiplex PCR, while TCRdb's copy carries only in-frame clones and drops some. Here the sample spans more than 450,000 clones, 79% being singletons. The CDR3 length is 14 residues. Germline V gene lookup returns CDR1 MDHEN and CDR2 SYDVKM. V dropped 6 bases and J dropped 6 bases, with 18 bases sitting between them. The study enrolled healthy HIV-negative adults without recent acute infections or vaccinations as donors. The record originates from a study of shared clonotypes between healthy human individuals. The study's findings and limits: Sequencing depth was a factor that was expected to affect clonotype sharing among donors.

The sequence was obtained from a woman in her thirties or forties in good health. Some clones in this sample may be carry-over from other donors' samples. Material for sequencing was PBMCs. The chain has TRBV28 and TRBJ2-7; D is ambiguous. The CDR3 bases are TGTGCCAGCAGCCCTCCGGGTCCTAAGAGCGAGCAGTACTTC. It translates to CASSPPGPKSEQYF.